This entry is about one T cell receptor (beta chain). Patients of the Seattle cohort, enrolled during active infection, were followed longitudinally. The record originates from a study of blood T cell repertoires in COVID-19. Background on the study: PBMCs, B-cell-depleted T cells, or T cells were the source of the cDNA or gDNA that made up the material.

The data were produced by immunoSEQ multiplex PCR, yet TCRdb's version contains in-frame clones alone and is incomplete. The sample contains tens of thousands of clones, approximately 89% of which appear only once. The clonotype comes from a woman aged 55-70 years with COVID-19, enrolled during active disease. The sample was peripheral blood.

CDR3 DNA sequence: TGCGCCAGCAGGCTAGGGGGCAGAGCTTTCTTT. It translates to CASRLGGRAFF. This rearrangement joins TRBV23-1 to TRBJ1-1, with TRBD1 matching 7 bases. TRBV23-1 is filed as an ORF, its function uncertain. The CDR3 sequence is 11 residues long. V dropped 6 bases and J dropped 10; count of bases not matched to a gene: 5.